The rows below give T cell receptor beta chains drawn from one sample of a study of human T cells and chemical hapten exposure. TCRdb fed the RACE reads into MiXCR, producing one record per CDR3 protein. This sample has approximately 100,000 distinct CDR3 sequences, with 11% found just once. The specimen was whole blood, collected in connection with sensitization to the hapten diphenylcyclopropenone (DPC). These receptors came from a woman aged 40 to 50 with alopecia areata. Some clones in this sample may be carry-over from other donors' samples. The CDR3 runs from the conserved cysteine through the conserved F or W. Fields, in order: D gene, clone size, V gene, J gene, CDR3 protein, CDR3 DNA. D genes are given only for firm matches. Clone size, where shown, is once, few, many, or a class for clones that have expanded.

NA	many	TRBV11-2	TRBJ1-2	CASSLAGAPYGYTF	TGTGCCAGCAGCCTGGCGGGAGCACCTTATGGCTACACCTTC
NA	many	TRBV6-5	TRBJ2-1	CASRVQGLGHNEQFF	TGTGCCAGCAGGGTACAGGGCCTCGGGCACAATGAGCAGTTCTTC
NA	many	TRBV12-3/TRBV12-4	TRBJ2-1	CATGLGLASSYNEQFF	TGTGCCACCGGACTGGGGCTAGCGAGCTCCTACAATGAGCAGTTCTTC
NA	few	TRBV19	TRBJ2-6	CASSPPPRAGANVLTF	TGTGCCAGTAGTCCTCCCCCCAGAGCTGGGGCCAACGTCCTGACTTTC
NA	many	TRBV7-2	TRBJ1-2	CASTSRVPYGYTF	TGTGCCAGCACCTCTAGAGTCCCCTATGGCTACACCTTC
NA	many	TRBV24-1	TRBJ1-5	CATSDPGQHQPQHF	TGTGCCACCAGTGACCCCGGACAGCATCAGCCCCAGCATTTT
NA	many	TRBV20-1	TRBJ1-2	CSATPQLYGYTF	TGCAGTGCTACACCACAGCTCTATGGCTACACCTTC
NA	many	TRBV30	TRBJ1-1	CAWSVGQIIEAFF	TGTGCCTGGAGTGTTGGACAGATAATTGAAGCTTTCTTT
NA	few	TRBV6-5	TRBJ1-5	CASGGPGRNQPQHF	TGTGCCAGCGGGGGACCGGGTCGCAATCAGCCCCAGCATTTT
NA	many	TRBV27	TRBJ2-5	CASSFNPMTVQETQYF	TGTGCCAGCAGTTTCAATCCCATGACAGTCCAAGAGACCCAGTACTTC
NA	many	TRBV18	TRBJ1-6	CASSPPKQGPNSPLHF	TGTGCCAGCTCACCACCGAAACAGGGCCCCAATTCACCCCTCCACTTT
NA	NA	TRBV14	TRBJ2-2	CASSHRTPGELFF	TGTGCCAGCAGCCACAGAACCCCCGGGGAGCTGTTTTTT
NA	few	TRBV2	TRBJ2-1	CASSEESFHDEQFF	TGTGCCAGCAGTGAGGAATCGTTTCACGATGAGCAGTTCTTC
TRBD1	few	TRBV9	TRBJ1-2	CASSVGGQVYGYTF	TGTGCCAGCAGCGTAGGGGGACAGGTGTATGGCTACACCTTC
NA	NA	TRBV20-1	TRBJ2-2	CSADIRGHNTGELFF	TGCAGTGCTGATATCCGGGGCCATAACACCGGGGAGCTGTTTTTT
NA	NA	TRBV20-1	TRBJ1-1	CRPAGDTEAFF	TGCAGGCCGGCAGGCGACACTGAAGCTTTCTTT
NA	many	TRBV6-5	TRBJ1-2	CASSYGGPIRGGYTF	TGTGCCAGCAGTTACGGAGGACCCATTCGGGGTGGCTACACCTTC
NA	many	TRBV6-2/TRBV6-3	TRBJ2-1	CASSYSGLAWEQFF	TGTGCCAGCAGTTACTCAGGGCTGGCGTGGGAGCAGTTCTTC
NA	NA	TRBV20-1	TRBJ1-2	CSARDRAAYYGYTF	TGCAGTGCTAGAGATCGAGCGGCCTACTATGGCTACACCTTC
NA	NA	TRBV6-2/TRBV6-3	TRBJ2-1	CASSWASVNEQFF	TGTGCCAGCAGTTGGGCTAGCGTAAATGAGCAGTTCTTC
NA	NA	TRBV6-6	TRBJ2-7	CASSYHGSDEQYF	TGTGCCAGCAGTTACCACGGGAGTGACGAGCAGTACTTC
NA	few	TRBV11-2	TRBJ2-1	CASSLARQDNEQFF	TGTGCCAGCAGCCTGGCCAGGCAAGACAATGAGCAGTTCTTC
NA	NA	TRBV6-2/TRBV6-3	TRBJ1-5	CASRKTGGNQPQHF	TGTGCCAGCAGAAAGACGGGGGGCAATCAGCCCCAGCATTTT
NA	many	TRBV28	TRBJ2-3	CASSFTRPGSTDTQYF	TGTGCCAGCAGTTTCACCAGGCCGGGTAGCACAGATACGCAGTATTTT
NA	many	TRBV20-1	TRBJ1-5	CSAMVAVNQPQHF	TGCAGTGCTATGGTCGCAGTTAATCAGCCCCAGCATTTT
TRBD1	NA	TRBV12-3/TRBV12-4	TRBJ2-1	CASSLATGGRGEQFF	TGTGCCAGCAGTTTAGCTACAGGGGGCAGAGGTGAGCAGTTCTTC
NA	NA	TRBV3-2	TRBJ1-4	CAGPGRGARISATNEKLFF	TGTGCCGGACCCGGTCGGGGGGCGCGAATCTCTGCAACTAATGAAAAACTGTTTTTT
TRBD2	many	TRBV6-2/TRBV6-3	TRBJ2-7	CASSTEREGFSYEQYF	TGTGCCAGCAGTACCGAGCGGGAGGGTTTCTCCTACGAGCAGTACTTC
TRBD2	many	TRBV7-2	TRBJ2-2	CASSFWGGTGELFF	TGTGCCAGCAGCTTTTGGGGGGGCACCGGGGAGCTGTTTTTT
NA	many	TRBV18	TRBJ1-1	CASSPPTGFTEAFF	TGTGCCAGCTCACCACCGACAGGCTTCACTGAAGCTTTCTTT
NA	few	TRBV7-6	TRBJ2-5	CASSSPDSGETQYF	TGTGCCAGCAGCTCGCCCGATAGCGGAGAGACCCAGTACTTC
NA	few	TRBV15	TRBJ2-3	CATSLYGADTQYF	TGTGCCACCAGCTTATATGGGGCAGATACGCAGTATTTT
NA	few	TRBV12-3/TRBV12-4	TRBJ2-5	CASSLQGMGPRETQYF	TGTGCCAGCAGTCTACAGGGAATGGGGCCGCGGGAGACCCAGTACTTC